This T cell receptor (beta chain) was retrieved from a study of blood T cell repertoires in COVID-19. Turning to the study itself: Sample material is recorded as cDNA or gDNA derived from T cells, B-cell-depleted T cells, or PBMCs.

Trimming shortened V by 4 bases and J by 4 bases, and 18 bases separated the two germline ends. This CDR3 is built from 16 residues. CDR1 and CDR2 (germline): KGHDR, SFDVKD. The repertoire was sequenced with immunoSEQ multiplex PCR; TCRdb's copy has only in-frame clones and lacks some. The profile shows over 200,000 clones, approximately 82% of them singletons. The receptor comes from a man aged 80 or over with acute or convalescent COVID-19. The chain carries TRBV24-1 and TRBJ2-5; TRBD2 might be the D (6 bases). Sequencing input: peripheral blood. This CDR3 reads CATSDARGSKGETQYF. DNA for the CDR3: TGTGCCACCAGTGACGCCCGGGGGTCAAAGGGAGAGACCCAGTACTTC.